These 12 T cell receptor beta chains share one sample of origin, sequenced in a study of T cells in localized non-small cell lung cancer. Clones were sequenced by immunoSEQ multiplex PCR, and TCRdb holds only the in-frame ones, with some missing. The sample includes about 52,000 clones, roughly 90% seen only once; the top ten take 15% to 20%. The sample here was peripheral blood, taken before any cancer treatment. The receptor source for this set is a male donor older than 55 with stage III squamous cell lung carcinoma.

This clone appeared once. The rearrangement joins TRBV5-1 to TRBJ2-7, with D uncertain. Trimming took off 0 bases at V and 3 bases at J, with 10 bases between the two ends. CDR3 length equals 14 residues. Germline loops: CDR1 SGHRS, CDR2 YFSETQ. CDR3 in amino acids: CASSLAGGYYEQYF. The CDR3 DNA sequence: TGCGCCAGCAGCTTGGCGGGCGGCTACTACGAGCAGTACTTC.

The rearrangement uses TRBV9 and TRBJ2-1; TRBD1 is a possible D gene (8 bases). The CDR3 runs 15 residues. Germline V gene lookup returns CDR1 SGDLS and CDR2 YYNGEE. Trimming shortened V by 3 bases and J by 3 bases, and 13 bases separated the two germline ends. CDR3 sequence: CASSAGGQDYNEQFF. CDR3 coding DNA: TGTGCCAGCAGCGCGGGGGGACAGGACTACAATGAGCAGTTCTTC.

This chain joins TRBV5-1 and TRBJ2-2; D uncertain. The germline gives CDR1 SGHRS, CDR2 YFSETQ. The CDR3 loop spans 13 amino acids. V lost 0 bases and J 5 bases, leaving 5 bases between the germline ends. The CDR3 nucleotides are TGCGCCAGCAGCTTGGACGGGACCGGGGAGCTGTTTTTT. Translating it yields CASSLDGTGELFF.

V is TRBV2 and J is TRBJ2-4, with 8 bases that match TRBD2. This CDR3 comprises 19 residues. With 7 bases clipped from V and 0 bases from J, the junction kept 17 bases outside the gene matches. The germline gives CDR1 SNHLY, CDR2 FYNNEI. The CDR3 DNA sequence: TGTGCCAGCACCGTAGGAGGGGGACTAGGGGTGATAGCCAAAAACATTCAGTACTTC. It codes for CASTVGGGLGVIAKNIQYF.

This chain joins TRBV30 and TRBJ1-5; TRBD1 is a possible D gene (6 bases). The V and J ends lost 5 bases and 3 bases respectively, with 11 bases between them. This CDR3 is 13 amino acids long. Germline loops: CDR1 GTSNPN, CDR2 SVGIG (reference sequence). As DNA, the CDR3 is TGTGCCTGGGCTACAGGGCTCAATCAGCCCCAGCATTTT. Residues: CAWATGLNQPQHF.

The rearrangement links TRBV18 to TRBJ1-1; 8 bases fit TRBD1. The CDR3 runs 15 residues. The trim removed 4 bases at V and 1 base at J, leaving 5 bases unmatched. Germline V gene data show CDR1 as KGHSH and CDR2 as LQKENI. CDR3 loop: CASSQYGQGNTEAFF. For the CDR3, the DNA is TGTGCCAGCTCACAATATGGACAGGGGAACACTGAAGCTTTCTTT.

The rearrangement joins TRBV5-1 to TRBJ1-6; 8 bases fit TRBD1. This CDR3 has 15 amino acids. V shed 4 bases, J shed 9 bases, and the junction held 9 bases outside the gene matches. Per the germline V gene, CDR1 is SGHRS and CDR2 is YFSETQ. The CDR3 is CASSPGQDWSSPLHF. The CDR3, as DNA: TGCGCCAGCAGCCCGGGACAGGATTGGAGTTCACCCCTCCACTTT.

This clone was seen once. CDR3 bases: TGTGCCAGCACATACGAGACGGTCCCAAGCGGGAAGTTCTTC. Its protein is CASTYETVPSGKFF. The V and J genes are TRBV11-2 and TRBJ2-1; 7 bases agree with TRBD2. J was trimmed by 14 bases and V by 7 bases; bases with no gene match: 17. CDR1 SGHAT and CDR2 FQNNGV come from the germline V gene. This CDR3 comprises 14 residues.

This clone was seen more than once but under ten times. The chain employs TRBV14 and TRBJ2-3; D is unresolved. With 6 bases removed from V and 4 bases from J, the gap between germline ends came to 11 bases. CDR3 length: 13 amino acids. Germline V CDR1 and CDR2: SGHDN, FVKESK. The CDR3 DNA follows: TGTGCCAGCAGGTCGGCGGTGGCAGATACGCAGTATTTT. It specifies CASRSAVADTQYF.

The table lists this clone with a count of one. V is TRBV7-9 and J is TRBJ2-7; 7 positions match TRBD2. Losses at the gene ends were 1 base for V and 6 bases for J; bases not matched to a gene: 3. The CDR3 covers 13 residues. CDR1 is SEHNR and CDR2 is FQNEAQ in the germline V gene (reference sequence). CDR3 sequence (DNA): TGTGCCAGCAGCTTAGGGCTAGCGGCCGAGCAGTACTTC. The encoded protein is CASSLGLAAEQYF.

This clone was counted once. The CDR3 bases are TGTGCCAGCAGCCGATACCTGGGGAATGAGCAGTTCTTC. Protein: CASSRYLGNEQFF. This sequence joins TRBV7-3 and TRBJ2-1; D unresolved. Germline V gene data show CDR1 as SGHTA and CDR2 as FQGTGA. The V end lost 5 bases, the J end lost 7 bases, and 12 bases lay between the germline ends. The CDR3 covers 13 residues.

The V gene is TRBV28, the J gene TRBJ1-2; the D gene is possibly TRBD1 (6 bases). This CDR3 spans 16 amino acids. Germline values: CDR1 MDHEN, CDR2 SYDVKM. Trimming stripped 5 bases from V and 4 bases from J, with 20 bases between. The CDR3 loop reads CASSAQAYRDAYGYTF. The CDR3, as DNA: TGTGCCAGCAGTGCCCAGGCGTACAGGGACGCCTATGGCTACACCTTC.